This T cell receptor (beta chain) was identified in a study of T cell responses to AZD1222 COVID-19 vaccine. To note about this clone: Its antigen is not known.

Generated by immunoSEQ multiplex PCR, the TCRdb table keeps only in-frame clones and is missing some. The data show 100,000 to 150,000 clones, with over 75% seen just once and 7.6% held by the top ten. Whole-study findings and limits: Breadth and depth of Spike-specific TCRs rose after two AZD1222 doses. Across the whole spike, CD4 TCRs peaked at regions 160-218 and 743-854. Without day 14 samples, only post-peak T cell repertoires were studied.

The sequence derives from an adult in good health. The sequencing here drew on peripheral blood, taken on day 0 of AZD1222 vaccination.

The CDR3 protein is CASSLRQSRGDTQYF. The CDR3 region has the DNA TGTGCCAGCAGTTTGCGACAGTCACGTGGAGATACGCAGTATTTT. J is TRBJ2-3 and V is TRBV28, with a weak D call TRBD1 (5 bases). V lost 3 bases and J lost 5, with 15 bases in between. The CDR3 covers 15 residues. The V gene's germline CDR1 is MDHEN and CDR2 SYDVKM.